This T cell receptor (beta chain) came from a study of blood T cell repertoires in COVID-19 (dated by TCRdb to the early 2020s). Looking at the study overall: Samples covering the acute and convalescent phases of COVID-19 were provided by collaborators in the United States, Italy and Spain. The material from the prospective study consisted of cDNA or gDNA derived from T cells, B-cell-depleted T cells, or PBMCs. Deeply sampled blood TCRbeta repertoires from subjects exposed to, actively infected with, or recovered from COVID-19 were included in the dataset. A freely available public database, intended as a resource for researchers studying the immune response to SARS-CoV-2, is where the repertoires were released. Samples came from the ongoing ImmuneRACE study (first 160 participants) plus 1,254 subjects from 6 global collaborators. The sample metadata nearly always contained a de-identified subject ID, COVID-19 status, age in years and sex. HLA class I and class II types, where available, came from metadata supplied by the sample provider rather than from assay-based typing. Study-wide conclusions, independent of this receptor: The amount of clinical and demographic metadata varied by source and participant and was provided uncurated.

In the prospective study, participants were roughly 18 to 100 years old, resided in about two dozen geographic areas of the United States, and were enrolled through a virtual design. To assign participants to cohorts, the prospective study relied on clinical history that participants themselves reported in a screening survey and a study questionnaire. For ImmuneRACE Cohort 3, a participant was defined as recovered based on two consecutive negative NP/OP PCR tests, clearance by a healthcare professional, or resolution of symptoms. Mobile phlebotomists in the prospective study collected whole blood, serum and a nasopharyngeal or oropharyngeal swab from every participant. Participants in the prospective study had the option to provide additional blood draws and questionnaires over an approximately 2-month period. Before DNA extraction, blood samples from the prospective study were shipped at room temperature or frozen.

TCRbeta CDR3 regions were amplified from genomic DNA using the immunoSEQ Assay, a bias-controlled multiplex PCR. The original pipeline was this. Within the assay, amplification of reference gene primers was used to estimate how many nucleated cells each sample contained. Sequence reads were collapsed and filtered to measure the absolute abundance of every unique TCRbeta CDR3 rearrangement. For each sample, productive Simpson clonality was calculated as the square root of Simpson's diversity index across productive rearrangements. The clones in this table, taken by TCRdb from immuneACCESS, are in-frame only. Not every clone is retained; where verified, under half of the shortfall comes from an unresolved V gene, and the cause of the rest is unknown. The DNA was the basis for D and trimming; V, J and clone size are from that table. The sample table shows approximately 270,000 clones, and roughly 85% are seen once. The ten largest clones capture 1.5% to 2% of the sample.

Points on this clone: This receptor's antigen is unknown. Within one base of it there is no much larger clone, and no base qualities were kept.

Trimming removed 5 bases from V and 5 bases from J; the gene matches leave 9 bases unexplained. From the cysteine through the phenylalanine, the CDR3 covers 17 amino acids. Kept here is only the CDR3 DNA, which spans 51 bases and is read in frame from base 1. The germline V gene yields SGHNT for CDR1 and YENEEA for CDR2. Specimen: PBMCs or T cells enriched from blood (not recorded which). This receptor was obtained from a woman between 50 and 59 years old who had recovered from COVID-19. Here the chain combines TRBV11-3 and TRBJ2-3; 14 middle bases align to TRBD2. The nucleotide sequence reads TGTGCCAGCAGCCGTGGGACTAGCGGGAGTGTTGGAGATACGCAGTATTTT. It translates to CASSRGTSGSVGDTQYF.